A selection of T cell receptor beta chains follows, all from one sample in a study of T cell responses to AZD1222 COVID-19 vaccine. The data were produced by immunoSEQ multiplex PCR, yet TCRdb's version contains in-frame clones alone and is incomplete. The sample gives around 110,000 clones, around 90% of which show up once; 3.5% to 4.5% is in the top ten. Sequenced here: peripheral blood, sampled on day 0 of AZD1222 vaccination. The receptors here all came from an adult in good health. CDR3s include the opening cysteine and the closing phenylalanine or tryptophan. Fields, in order: J gene, V gene, clone size, D gene, CDR3 DNA, CDR3 protein. The D gene is left open where the match is weak. The listing skips clone size in some rows; elsewhere it reads once, few, many or a size class.

>TRBJ1-1|TRBV4-2|-|TRBD1
TGTGCCAGCAGCCAGGGAACAGGGGGAGACGGTGAAGCTTTCTTT
CASSQGTGGDGEAFF
>TRBJ1-4|TRBV6-4|-|-
TGTGCCAGCAGTGTCGACGGACCAACTAATGAAAAACTGTTTTTT
CASSVDGPTNEKLFF
>TRBJ1-2|TRBV29-1|-|-
TGCAGCGTGGAGAGGGAGCCCTTTACCTATGGCTACACCTTC
CSVEREPFTYGYTF
>TRBJ2-5|TRBV11-3|-|-
TGTGCCAGCAGCTTGCAGGGGAAAGAGACCCAGTACTTC
CASSLQGKETQYF
>TRBJ2-2|TRBV25-1|-|TRBD1
TGTGCCAGCCAAGGACAGGGAGACACCGGGGAGCTGTTTTTT
CASQGQGDTGELFF
>TRBJ1-2|TRBV20-1|-|TRBD1
TGCAGTGCTAGTAGGGGGCGCATAGATGGCTACACCTTC
CSASRGRIDGYTF
>TRBJ2-4|TRBV15|-|-
TGTGCCACCAGCGAGGACCGTATAGGAGCCAAAAACATTCAGTACTTC
CATSEDRIGAKNIQYF
>TRBJ1-1|TRBV18|-|-
TGTGCCAGCTCACCGGCCTTGAATGAAGCTTTCTTT
CASSPALNEAFF
>TRBJ2-3|TRBV11-2|-|TRBD2
TGTGCCAGCAGCTTATTGCTAGGGACTAGCGGGGCGCAGTATTTT
CASSLLLGTSGAQYF
>TRBJ2-7|TRBV27|once|-
TGTGCCAGCGGAAGGATTAGCTCCTACGAGCAGTACTTC
CASGRISSYEQYF
>TRBJ2-1|TRBV9|-|TRBD1
TGTGCCAGCAGTGGACAGGGGCGGTCCTACAATGAGCAGTTCTTC
CASSGQGRSYNEQFF
>TRBJ1-1|TRBV3-1/TRBV3-2|-|-
TGTGCCAGCAGCCACAAAGGGGGTATCGGGACTGAAGCTTTCTTT
CASSHKGGIGTEAFF
>TRBJ1-1|TRBV27|-|-
TGTGCCAGCAGTTTACGAGGACTCGCTGAAGCTTTCTTT
CASSLRGLAEAFF
>TRBJ1-1|TRBV2|few|TRBD1
TGTGCCAGCAGTTTTACAGGGGGCACTGAAGCTTTCTTT
CASSFTGGTEAFF
>TRBJ1-1|TRBV7-2|-|-
TGTGCCAGCAGCTTAGTCGTAGCGAACACTGAAGCTTTCTTT
CASSLVVANTEAFF
>TRBJ1-2|TRBV7-2|-|TRBD1
TGTGCCAGCACTTTCCTTGACAGGGGGCAATATGGCTACACCTTC
CASTFLDRGQYGYTF
>TRBJ2-2|TRBV6-5|-|-
TGTGCCAGCAGTTACTCGATGATGCATGCCGGGGAGCTGTTTTTT
CASSYSMMHAGELFF
>TRBJ2-1|TRBV7-6|few|TRBD1
TGTGCCAGCAGCTTAACAATCCTGGACAGGGGGCTCAAGAATGAGCAGTTCTTC
CASSLTILDRGLKNEQFF
>TRBJ1-1|TRBV11-1|-|TRBD1
TGTGCCAGCAGTCCCGACAGGGCTGAAGCTTTCTTT
CASSPDRAEAFF
>TRBJ2-7|TRBV6-5|-|-
TGTGCCAGCAGTTCCATCTTCGAGCAGTACTTC
CASSSIFEQYF
>TRBJ2-1|TRBV20-1|once|TRBD2
TGCAGTGCTAGTGGACTAGCGGGAAACAATGAGCAGTTCTTC
CSASGLAGNNEQFF
>TRBJ2-7|TRBV9|-|-
TGTGCCAGCAGCGTAGCGGACACGGAGGAGCAGTACTTC
CASSVADTEEQYF
>TRBJ1-5|TRBV18|-|-
TGTGCCAGCTCACCAGGTGGGGAACGTCAGCCCCAGCATTTT
CASSPGGERQPQHF
>TRBJ1-3|TRBV5-3|-|-
TGTGCCAGAAGCTTGAGGAGGGAACCCAAACTCTTTGGAAACACCATATATTTT
CARSLRREPKLFGNTIYF
>TRBJ2-5|TRBV5-6|-|-
TGTGCCAGCAGCTGGACTGAAGAGACCCAGTACTTC
CASSWTEETQYF
>TRBJ2-7|TRBV20-1|-|TRBD2
TGCAGTGCTAGTCGACTAGCAGGGGAGCAGTACTTC
CSASRLAGEQYF
>TRBJ2-1|TRBV5-1|-|-
TGCGCCAGCAGCTTATCGGGGTTTGGCAATGAGCAGTTCTTC
CASSLSGFGNEQFF
>TRBJ2-3|TRBV7-9|-|-
TGTGCCAGCAGCTTAGTAAGCAGCTCGACAGATACGCAGTATTTT
CASSLVSSSTDTQYF
>TRBJ2-7|TRBV19|-|-
TGTGCCAGTAGTACGACAGGTTCCTACGAGCAGTACTTC
CASSTTGSYEQYF
>TRBJ2-7|TRBV5-1|-|TRBD2
TGCGCCAGCAGCTTGGATGAACTAGCGGGAGGAAAAACTCAGTGCTTC
CASSLDELAGGKTQCF
>TRBJ1-1|TRBV5-5|-|TRBD1
TGTGCCAGCAGCTTGAGACAGGGGGCTTGGGCTTTCTTT
CASSLRQGAWAFF
>TRBJ1-1|TRBV28|few|-
TGTGCCAGCAGCCCCCTGGGTTATGCCATGAACACTGAAGCTTTCTTT
CASSPLGYAMNTEAFF
>TRBJ2-7|TRBV7-2|-|-
TGTGCCAGCAGCTTAACCCTTAGTTACCACGAGCAGTACTTC
CASSLTLSYHEQYF
>TRBJ2-1|TRBV2|-|TRBD2
TGTGCCAGCAGTGAAAGTCAGGGAGGGAGTTCCTACAATGAGCAGTTCTTC
CASSESQGGSSYNEQFF
>TRBJ1-4|TRBV23-1|-|-
TGCGCCAGCCCCCCGGGCCAGGGGTATGGTGAAAAACTGTTTTTT
CASPPGQGYGEKLFF
>TRBJ2-1|TRBV29-1|-|-
TGCAGCGTTGAAGGCCAGGGGATGGGATACAATGAGCAGTTCTTC
CSVEGQGMGYNEQFF
>TRBJ1-1|TRBV30|-|-
TGTGCCTGGAGTAGGATGAACACTGAAGCTTTCTTT
CAWSRMNTEAFF
>TRBJ2-1|TRBV18|-|TRBD1
TGTGCCAGCTCATCCACAGGGGTCGCGAACAATGAGCAGTTCTTC
CASSSTGVANNEQFF
>TRBJ2-7|TRBV10-2|-|TRBD2
TGCGCCAGCTTAGGACTAGCGTACGAGCAGTACTTC
CASLGLAYEQYF
>TRBJ1-2|TRBV4-3|once|TRBD1
TGCGCCAGCAGCCAAAGTCAGGGGGCATCGCCACCCTATGGCTACACCTTC
CASSQSQGASPPYGYTF
>TRBJ2-4|TRBV27|-|-
TGTGCCAGCAGAAGGGCAGGGCAGATCGCCATTCAGTACTTC
CASRRAGQIAIQYF
>TRBJ2-7|TRBV5-7|-|-
TGTGCCAGCAGCTTGGTACTGGGGGCGTGTGTCTACGAGCAGTACTTC
CASSLVLGACVYEQYF
>TRBJ2-3|TRBV14|-|-
TGTGCCAGCAGCCAAGATCTGGGTTCGGGCGCAGATACGCAGTATTTT
CASSQDLGSGADTQYF
>TRBJ1-1|TRBV28|-|TRBD1
TGTGCCAGCAGTCTCCGGACAGGGTTCACTGAAGCTTTCTTT
CASSLRTGFTEAFF
>TRBJ1-5|TRBV27|-|-
TGTGCCAGCAGTTTTTGGGGTGGGGGTGGTCAGCCCCAGCATTTT
CASSFWGGGGQPQHF